The TCR beta chain described here comes from a study of regulatory T cells in long-lasting Graves disease. In the case of this clonotype: One base away lies a much larger clone, so this may be a sequencing read error.

CDR3 length equals 14 residues. Germline values: CDR1 SGHRS, CDR2 YFSETQ. Assembly of TCR beta libraries relied on iRepertoire HTBI primers together with Arm-PCR of CDR3 regions. TCRdb passed the multiplex PCR reads through MiXCR, listing each CDR3 protein once. In the table there are roughly 350,000 distinct CDR3 sequences, about a sixth of which are singletons. Sample time point: newly diagnosed GD, antithyroid drugs for less than 3 months. From RNA extracted from PBMCs, the TCR library was made. Another study also made use of these data, one on T cells in Graves' hyperthyroidism and ophthalmopathy.

Sequencing was performed on peripheral blood mononuclear cells (PBMCs), taken at new diagnosis, from a patient treated with antithyroid drugs. This chain uses TRBV5-1 with TRBJ1-4; D gene ambiguous. The sequence was collected from a woman younger than 35 with Graves disease. In nucleotides, the CDR3 is TGCGCCAGCAGCCACACGGCCCCTAATGGAAAACTGTTTTTT. Translating it yields CASSHTAPNGKLFF.